The 30 T cell receptor beta chains presented below share a single source sample, sequenced in a study of T-cell reconstitution after alpha-beta-depleted transplantation in children. It was with unique molecular identifiers that the TCRbeta library was prepared. TCRdb reanalysed the PCR reads using MiXCR and keeps one entry per CDR3 protein. The data contain hundreds of thousands of distinct CDR3 sequences, around 13% of them seen just once; the ten biggest clones take up 0.79%. The sample in question was PBMCs, obtained before TCRalphabeta/CD19-depleted stem cell transplant. These receptor sequences come from a girl aged 2-9 years with congenital amegakaryocytic thrombocytopenia, due to receive a stem cell transplant.

This clonotype was detected a few times. The chain uses TRBV29-1 and TRBJ2-1; 10 bases map to TRBD2. Germline CDR1 and CDR2: SQVTM and ANQGSEA. With 4 bases clipped from V and 5 bases from J, the junction kept 8 bases outside the gene matches. CDR3 length: 15 amino acids. The DNA for the CDR3 is TGCAGCGTTGCAACTAGCGGGACCCAAAACAATGAGCAGTTCTTC. It yields the protein CSVATSGTQNNEQFF.

This clonotype came up many times. The chain uses TRBV5-1 and TRBJ2-7; no reliable D call. This CDR3 comprises 12 residues. The V end lost 4 bases, the J end lost 3 bases, and 8 bases lay between the germline ends. Germline assignment: CDR1 SGHRS and CDR2 YFSETQ. CDR3 amino acids: CASSAEYYEQYF. The CDR3 DNA reads TGCGCCAGCAGCGCGGAATACTACGAGCAGTACTTC.

In its sample, this clonotype was seen many times. J is TRBJ2-7 and V is TRBV4-1, with D hard to call. V was shortened by 5 bases and J by 1 base, with 9 bases between the two germline ends. The CDR3 runs 13 residues. Germline values: CDR1 MGHRA, CDR2 YSYEKL. CDR3 loop: CASSRKDSYEQYF. The CDR3 nucleotides read TGCGCCAGCAGCAGGAAGGATTCCTACGAGCAGTACTTC.

The gene calls are TRBV3-1 and TRBJ1-5, with D uncertain. Trimming stripped 2 bases from V and 9 bases from J, with 11 bases between. The V gene's germline CDR1 is LGHDT and CDR2 YNNKEL (reference sequence). CDR3 length equals 13 residues. CDR3 loop: CASSQSTEMPQHF. Here the CDR3 DNA reads TGTGCCAGCAGCCAATCGACCGAGATGCCCCAGCATTTT.

This clonotype was seen many times. The chain is built from TRBV5-1 and TRBJ2-1, with TRBD2 matching 9 bases. V was clipped by 3 bases and J by 5 bases; unmatched bases: 9. Germline-derived CDR1 and CDR2 are SGHRS and YFSETQ. CDR3 length equals 16 residues. In DNA form, the CDR3 reads TGCGCCAGCAGCTCTTTATCTAGCGGGGTGAACAATGAGCAGTTCTTC. Translation: CASSSLSSGVNNEQFF.

This chain uses TRBV2 with TRBJ2-1; 7 nucleotides align to TRBD2. The trim removed 7 bases at V and 5 bases at J, leaving 8 bases unmatched. The germline gives CDR1 SNHLY, CDR2 FYNNEI. The CDR3 runs 14 residues. The DNA for the CDR3 is TGTGCCAGCATTGGCACTAGCGTCCACAATGAGCAGTTCTTC. It is translated as CASIGTSVHNEQFF.

This clonotype was recorded many times. CDR3 in amino acids: CSAEVTSGPYEQYF. The CDR3 DNA reads TGCAGTGCTGAAGTAACTAGCGGCCCTTACGAGCAGTACTTC. V and J are TRBV20-1 and TRBJ2-7; 8 bases are shared with TRBD2. CDR1 is DFQATT and CDR2 is SNEGSKA in the germline V gene (reference sequence). The junction had 10 bases not matched to a gene; V was cut back by 5 bases and J by 4 bases. The CDR3 runs 14 residues.

At least ten counts were recorded for this clonotype. This sequence joins TRBV27 and TRBJ2-1, with a weak D call TRBD2 (6 bases). CDR1 is MNHEY, CDR2 SMNVEV, per germline (reference sequence). With 2 bases removed from V and 8 bases from J, the gap between germline ends came to 10 bases. This CDR3 has 13 residues. The CDR3 DNA reads TGTGCCAGCAGTTTAGGCCGCGGGGATGAGCAGTTCTTC. Translating gives CASSLGRGDEQFF.

V gene TRBV27 combines with J gene TRBJ2-1; D remains unclear. Between the trimmed V and J ends, which lost 6 bases and 11 bases, there was a span of 14 bases. The CDR3 loop spans 12 amino acids. Germline CDR1 reads MNHEY; CDR2 reads SMNVEV (reference sequence). CDR3 coding DNA: TGTGCCAGCAGCAAAATAGGGCTGAAGCAGTTCTTC. Its translation is CASSKIGLKQFF.

Many counts were recorded for this clonotype. The V call is TRBV5-4, the J call TRBJ2-7; TRBD1 might be the D (7 bases). V lost 2 bases and J 4 bases, leaving 13 bases between the germline ends. This CDR3 is built from 14 residues. Per germline, CDR1 SGHNT and CDR2 YYREEE (reference sequence). CDR3 nucleotide sequence: TGTGCCAGCAGCTTTTTGCGGGACAGTTACGAGCAGTACTTC. It specifies CASSFLRDSYEQYF.

This clonotype has just one count. The chain recombines TRBV20-1 with TRBJ2-4; 8 nucleotides line up with TRBD2. V dropped 3 bases and J dropped 7; count of bases not matched to a gene: 5. CDR3 length equals 13 residues. Germline-derived CDR1 and CDR2 are DFQATT and SNEGSKA (reference sequence). CDR3 sequence reads: CSASLTSVNIQYF. For the CDR3, the DNA is TGCAGTGCTAGTTTGACTAGCGTGAACATTCAGTACTTC.

There are many counts of this clonotype. This CDR3 is CSVAPLAGANEQFF. The CDR3 nucleotides are TGCAGCGTTGCTCCCCTAGCGGGAGCCAATGAGCAGTTCTTC. The chain combines TRBV29-1 with TRBJ2-1; 10 bases align to TRBD2. CDR3 length equals 14 residues. With V trimmed by 4 bases and J by 6 bases, 6 bases remained unmatched. Germline CDR1 is SQVTM and CDR2 is ANQGSEA.

The table lists this clonotype with a few counts. This chain connects TRBV20-1 to TRBJ2-1; 13 bases align to TRBD2. The CDR3 consists of 19 residues. J was trimmed by 5 bases and V by 0 bases; bases with no gene match: 13. Germline V gene sequence: CDR1 DFQATT, CDR2 SNEGSKA (reference sequence). The CDR3: CSARDLFFPGLAGDNEQFF. CDR3 bases: TGCAGTGCTAGAGATCTATTTTTTCCCGGACTAGCGGGAGACAATGAGCAGTTCTTC.

CDR3: CASSEPGNSPLHF. The DNA for the CDR3 is TGTGCCAGCAGTGAGCCAGGGAATTCACCCCTCCACTTT. The V call is TRBV2, the J call TRBJ1-6, with D possibly being TRBD1 (5 bases). The germline V gene has CDR1 SNHLY and CDR2 FYNNEI. Trimming pared 3 bases from V and 7 bases from J, leaving 7 bases between. The CDR3 has 13 residues.

This clonotype has at least ten counts. The chain combines TRBV20-1 with TRBJ2-7; D is undetermined. Trimming took 2 bases from V and 5 from J, leaving 16 bases between them. CDR3 size: 14 residues. Germline V gene sequence: CDR1 DFQATT, CDR2 SNEGSKA (reference sequence). CDR3 protein: CSARPPVTYDEQYF. CDR3 nucleotide sequence: TGCAGTGCTAGACCTCCCGTCACCTACGACGAGCAGTACTTC.

In this sample, this clonotype turned up a few times. The chain recombines TRBV12-3 or TRBV12-4 with TRBJ2-7; 8 bases map to TRBD1. After removal of 7 bases from V and 2 bases from J, the junction contained 7 bases not matched to a gene. The CDR3 runs to 14 residues. This chain's CDR3 is CASTTGQDTYEQYF. CDR3 nucleotides: TGTGCCAGCACTACGGGACAGGATACCTACGAGCAGTACTTC.

The chain combines TRBV5-6 with TRBJ2-7, with TRBD1 identical over 11 bases. Germline-derived CDR1 and CDR2 are SGHDT and YYEEEE. V was pared by 2 bases and J by 5 bases, with 9 bases of the junction left unmatched. The CDR3 totals 16 residues. The CDR3 region is CASSFGTGGIGDEQYF. The CDR3 DNA is TGTGCCAGCAGCTTCGGGACAGGGGGGATTGGCGACGAGCAGTACTTC.

This chain links TRBV7-9 with TRBJ2-1; TRBD2 is a possible D gene (6 bases). Germline V gene sequence: CDR1 SEHNR, CDR2 FQNEAQ (reference sequence). The CDR3 extends over 17 amino acids. V lost 1 base, J lost 2 bases, and 15 bases lay in between. CDR3 coding DNA: TGTGCCAGCAGCTTAGGGGGGTGGGACTTCGCCTACAATGAGCAGTTCTTC. Protein sequence: CASSLGGWDFAYNEQFF.

The table lists this clonotype with many counts. The V call is TRBV7-2, the J call TRBJ1-2; the D is unclear. Germline values: CDR1 SGHTA, CDR2 FQGNSA. Trimming left V 5 bases short and J 3 bases short, with 13 bases between. CDR3 length: 14 residues. CDR3 nucleotides: TGTGCCAGCAGCCCAGAGGGAGCGCACTATGGCTACACCTTC. It yields the protein CASSPEGAHYGYTF.

The chain uses TRBV25-1 and TRBJ2-5; D uncertain. Between the trimmed V and J ends, which lost 1 base and 3 bases, there was a span of 9 bases. The CDR3 totals 14 residues. CDR1 MGHDK and CDR2 SYGVNS come from the germline V gene. CDR3 amino acids: CASSELGGEETQYF. The CDR3 DNA reads TGTGCCAGCAGTGAATTGGGTGGGGAAGAGACCCAGTACTTC.

The chain carries TRBV3-1 and TRBJ2-7; D may be TRBD2 (7 bases). The V end lost 4 bases, the J end lost 0 bases, and 16 bases lay between the germline ends. The CDR3 covers 16 residues. Germline CDR1 and CDR2: LGHDT and YNNKEL (reference sequence). CDR3 sequence: CASSRGGGLLSYEQYF. The DNA for the CDR3 is TGTGCCAGCAGCCGGGGGGGCGGACTCCTCTCCTACGAGCAGTACTTC.

This clonotype was seen repeatedly, ten times or more. The chain recombines TRBV20-1 with TRBJ2-1; D uncertain. The CDR3 totals 11 residues. The germline gives CDR1 DFQATT, CDR2 SNEGSKA (reference sequence). V lost 4 bases to trimming and J lost 5 bases, with 6 bases between them. CDR3 loop: CSAKQNNEQFF. CDR3 bases: TGCAGTGCTAAGCAGAACAATGAGCAGTTCTTC.

In its sample, this clonotype was seen many times. The rearrangement links TRBV5-1 to TRBJ2-6; TRBD2 might be the D (5 bases). This CDR3 comprises 18 residues. Trimming stripped 4 bases from V and 0 bases from J, with 17 bases between. Germline-derived CDR1 and CDR2 are SGHRS and YFSETQ. CDR3 region: CASSLVPAVVSGANVLTF. The CDR3 DNA reads TGCGCCAGCAGCCTCGTACCAGCGGTAGTCTCTGGGGCCAACGTCCTGACTTTC.

This chain joins TRBV5-1 and TRBJ2-3; 7 bases agree with TRBD1. CDR1 is SGHRS, CDR2 YFSETQ, per germline. V lost 3 bases to trimming and J lost 5 bases; unmatched junction nucleotides: 12. This CDR3 has 16 residues. The CDR3 nucleotides are TGCGCCAGCAGCTCTACAGTTGACAGGGCAAGAGATACGCAGTATTTT. Protein sequence: CASSSTVDRARDTQYF.

This clonotype came up a few times. The chain combines TRBV6-1 with TRBJ2-1; a possible D gene is TRBD1 (6 bases). Germline assignment: CDR1 MNHNS and CDR2 SASEGT. The germline V and J ends were trimmed by 9 bases and 0 bases, with 12 bases remaining between them. The CDR3 length is 14 residues. The CDR3 DNA reads TGTGCCAGTGAGACAGGCGGCTCCTACAATGAGCAGTTCTTC. Its protein product is CASETGGSYNEQFF.

In its sample, this clonotype was seen a few times. The chain joins TRBV4-1 to TRBJ2-7, with 10 bases lining up with TRBD2. CDR3 size: 16 residues. Germline V gene lookup returns CDR1 MGHRA and CDR2 YSYEKL. Trimming removed 3 bases from V and 0 bases from J; junction bases left unmatched: 5. CDR3 DNA sequence: TGCGCCAGCAGCCATAGCGGGAGGTCCGGCTCCTACGAGCAGTACTTC. Translated: CASSHSGRSGSYEQYF.

This clonotype was observed at least ten times. The chain combines TRBV12-3 or TRBV12-4 with TRBJ2-5, with a possible D match to TRBD1 (5 bases). The CDR3 length is 13 residues. With 5 bases removed from V and 4 bases from J, the gap between germline ends came to 11 bases. CDR3 nucleotide sequence: TGTGCCAGCAGTCCCAGGGTTAGAGAGACCCAGTACTTC. Translation: CASSPRVRETQYF.

This clonotype was observed a handful of times. The genes are TRBV20-1 and TRBJ2-6; the match to TRBD1 covers 8 bases. Germline V gene data show CDR1 as DFQATT and CDR2 as SNEGSKA (reference sequence). CDR3 size: 16 residues. After removal of 3 bases from V and 0 bases from J, the junction contained 4 bases not matched to a gene. The CDR3 bases are TGCAGTGCTAGGCAGGGGGCAAACTCTGGGGCCAACGTCCTGACTTTC. Protein: CSARQGANSGANVLTF.

V gene TRBV7-2 combines with J gene TRBJ2-5, with 8 bases fitting TRBD2. Germline CDR1 SGHTA, CDR2 FQGNSA. After removal of 2 bases from V and 3 bases from J, the junction contained 8 bases not matched to a gene. The CDR3 sequence is 16 residues long. CDR3 sequence: CASSLSVAGTKETQYF. For the CDR3, the DNA is TGTGCCAGCAGCTTATCGGTAGCGGGAACTAAAGAGACCCAGTACTTC. Full variable domain (remainder filled in from reference TRBV7-2 and TRBJ2-5): GAGVSQSPSNKVTEKGKDVELRCDPISGHTALYWYRQSLGQGLEFLIYFQGNSAPDKSGLPSDRFSAERTGGSVSTLTIQRTQQEDSAVYLCASSLSVAGTKETQYFGPGTRLLVL.

V is TRBV7-8 and J is TRBJ2-3, with TRBD2 matching 16 bases. The CDR3 is 20 residues long. Germline CDR1 is SGHVS and CDR2 is FQNEAQ. Germline trimming cut 9 bases from V and 3 bases from J; bases unmatched to any gene: 18. This chain's CDR3 is CASCLAPGLAGGPGTDTQYF. The CDR3, as DNA: TGTGCCAGTTGTCTAGCCCCGGGACTAGCGGGAGGGCCTGGTACAGATACGCAGTATTTT.